This TCR beta chain came from a study of OX40 agonist ivuxolimab in advanced cancers. The CDR3 runs to 15 residues. Germline CDR1 and CDR2: SGDLS and YYNGEE. V lost 4 bases and J lost 4, with 16 bases in between. TCRdb's table, derived via immunoSEQ multiplex PCR, lists solely in-frame clones and lacks some. The data hold tens of thousands of clones, with 84% observed a single time. The receptor was derived from an adult with an advanced solid tumor such as melanoma, head and neck, liver or kidney cancer. This specimen was CD4+ or CD8+ T cells sorted from blood, taken in a trial of the OX40 agonist ivuxolimab. The J gene is TRBJ2-3, the V gene TRBV9; D may be TRBD2 (5 bases). CDR3 bases: TGTGCCAGCAGCACACTAGGTCTTAGGCCAGATACGCAGTATTTT. Translating gives CASSTLGLRPDTQYF.